This passage covers 16 T cell receptor beta chains from one sample sequenced in a study of shared clonotypes between healthy human individuals. Profiling relied on immunoSEQ multiplex PCR, and the TCRdb table lists in-frame clones only, not all of them. This sample yields fewer than 2.5 million clones, of which approximately 93% are seen a single time; about 0.39% belongs to the top ten. Input material: naive CD4+ T cells from PBMCs. The sample's subset: CD45RA+ positively selected. Receptors were obtained from a man aged 18 to 29 in good health. Some clones in this sample may be carry-over from other donors' samples.

CDR3 protein: CASSQGSWGEGSEQFF. The CDR3 nucleotides read TGTGCCAGCAGCCAAGGAAGTTGGGGGGAGGGGAGTGAGCAGTTCTTC. The rearrangement joins TRBV4-2 to TRBJ2-1, with 7 nucleotides matching TRBD2. Looked up from germline, CDR1 is LGHNA and CDR2 is YNFKEQ. After removal of 1 base from V and 9 bases from J, the junction contained 12 bases not matched to a gene. The CDR3 totals 16 residues.

The gene calls are TRBV5-1 and TRBJ2-7; TRBD1 agrees at 8 bases. The CDR3 spans 15 residues. Germline loops: CDR1 SGHRS, CDR2 YFSETQ. The V gene end was trimmed by 7 bases and the J gene end by 5 bases; junction bases not matched to a gene: 14. The CDR3 spells CASSIFPDRANEQYF. DNA for the CDR3: TGCGCCAGCTCAATATTTCCGGACAGGGCCAACGAGCAGTACTTC.

The rearrangement links TRBV5-4 to TRBJ2-3; a possible D gene is TRBD2 (7 bases). The CDR3 runs to 15 residues. Germline V lookup: CDR1 SGHNT, CDR2 YYREEE (reference sequence). V lost 3 bases to trimming and J lost 3 bases, with 14 bases between them. As DNA, the CDR3 is TGTGCCAGCAGCTCCGGGGGAGGGGGTACAGATACGCAGTATTTT. It yields the protein CASSSGGGGTDTQYF.

The chain is built from TRBV28 and TRBJ1-3; D remains unclear. The CDR3 runs 14 residues. CDR1 and CDR2 from the germline V gene are MDHEN and SYDVKM. The V end was cut by 5 bases, the J end by 7 bases, with 15 bases between. The CDR3 region has the DNA TGTGCCAGCAGTCCTCCGACAATCCGTAACACCATATATTTT. It specifies CASSPPTIRNTIYF.

The genes are TRBV15 and TRBJ2-1; TRBD1 matches at 9 bases. The V and J ends lost 0 bases and 7 bases, in that order; junction bases with no gene match: 13. This CDR3 region has 18 residues. Germline-derived CDR1 and CDR2 are LNHNV and YYDKDF (reference sequence). CDR3 region: CATSRDPPTGGILNEQFF. CDR3 DNA sequence: TGTGCCACCAGCAGAGACCCGCCTACAGGGGGCATCTTGAATGAGCAGTTCTTC.

The chain has TRBV7-9 and TRBJ2-3, with TRBD2 matching 11 bases. This CDR3 is 17 amino acids long. The J segment lost 4 bases and the V segment lost 2 bases, leaving 8 bases of the junction unmatched. From germline, CDR1 is SEHNR and CDR2 FQNEAQ (reference sequence). CDR3: CASSLHIVAGGADTQYF. CDR3 bases: TGTGCCAGCAGCTTACATATAGTAGCGGGAGGGGCAGATACGCAGTATTTT.

The V call is TRBV10-2, the J call TRBJ2-1; 8 nucleotides match TRBD2. V gave up 6 bases and J gave up 6 bases; unmatched junction bases: 7. Germline V lookup: CDR1 WSHSY, CDR2 SAAADI. This CDR3 comprises 14 residues. This CDR3 reads CASRLAAPSNEQFF. CDR3 in DNA: TGCGCCAGCAGACTAGCGGCCCCCAGCAATGAGCAGTTCTTC.

Note on this clone: In the same sample, other DNA sequences code for this CDR3. The chain recombines TRBV2 with TRBJ2-3, with D unresolved. The ends were cut back, 2 bases at V and 6 bases at J, with 6 bases in the middle. This CDR3 has 12 amino acids. The germline CDR1 and CDR2 sequences are SNHLY and FYNNEI. The CDR3 sequence: CASSELGDTQYF. The CDR3, as DNA: TGTGCCAGCAGTGAACTTGGGGATACGCAGTATTTT.

This rearrangement joins TRBV20-1 to TRBJ2-1, with D perhaps TRBD2 (6 bases). V gave up 5 bases and J gave up 9 bases, with 11 bases separating them. Germline V gene sequence: CDR1 DFQATT, CDR2 SNEGSKA (reference sequence). The CDR3 extends over 11 amino acids. The CDR3 DNA follows: TGCAGTGCTGTTAGCGGACCTGAGCAGTTCTTC. Its translation is CSAVSGPEQFF.

The J gene is TRBJ2-1, the V gene TRBV5-4; 8 bases fit TRBD1. V lost 4 bases to trimming and J lost 10 bases; unmatched junction nucleotides: 7. CDR3 size: 13 residues. Germline V lookup: CDR1 SGHNT, CDR2 YYREEE (reference sequence). The CDR3: CASSQPTGGEQFF. As DNA, the CDR3 is TGTGCCAGCAGCCAACCCACAGGGGGAGAGCAGTTCTTC.

This chain links TRBV7-9 with TRBJ2-3, with 12 bases that match TRBD2. Germline V CDR1 and CDR2: SEHNR, FQNEAQ (reference sequence). V gave up 4 bases and J gave up 4 bases; unmatched junction bases: 6. CDR3 size: 16 residues. Here the CDR3 DNA reads TGTGCCAGCAGCTCACGGACTAGCGGGATCGCAGATACGCAGTATTTT. Translating gives CASSSRTSGIADTQYF.

The V call is TRBV11-2, the J call TRBJ1-1, with D perhaps TRBD1 (6 bases). V lost 1 base and J 13 bases, leaving 19 bases between the germline ends. Germline CDR1 and CDR2: SGHAT and FQNNGV. This CDR3 contains 14 residues. The CDR3 region is CASSLGDITSAGFF. In DNA form, the CDR3 reads TGTGCCAGCAGCTTAGGGGACATCACCTCCGCTGGTTTCTTT.

The J gene is TRBJ2-7, the V gene TRBV6-5; D gene ambiguous. The CDR3 totals 13 residues. Germline lookup yields CDR1 MNHEY and CDR2 SVGAGI. The V gene lost 5 bases and the J gene lost 0 bases, with 8 bases spanning the gap. The CDR3 here is CASSPLPSYEQYF. The CDR3 DNA follows: TGTGCCAGCAGTCCACTACCCTCCTACGAGCAGTACTTC.

The rearrangement links TRBV5-1 to TRBJ1-1; D remains ambiguous. V dropped 2 bases and J dropped 0 bases, with 8 bases sitting between them. CDR3 length: 14 amino acids. Looked up from germline, CDR1 is SGHRS and CDR2 is YFSETQ. In DNA form, the CDR3 reads TGCGCCAGCAGCTTATTCGATATGAACACTGAAGCTTTCTTT. It translates to CASSLFDMNTEAFF.

The chain combines TRBV5-1 with TRBJ2-7, with D unclear. The CDR3 contains 12 residues. Germline V gene lookup returns CDR1 SGHRS and CDR2 YFSETQ. Trimming took 7 bases from V and 5 from J, leaving 13 bases between them. CDR3 DNA: TGCGCCAGCGGCTATCACCTCAACGAGCAGTACTTC. Translating gives CASGYHLNEQYF.

The J gene is TRBJ2-1, the V gene TRBV7-2; 14 nucleotides match TRBD2. V was clipped by 0 bases and J by 6 bases; unmatched bases: 13. CDR3 length: 20 residues. CDR1 is SGHTA and CDR2 is FQGNSA in the germline V gene. The CDR3 region has the DNA TGTGCCAGCAGCTTAGCCCCTGGACTAGCGGGAGGAGAGAGGCGCAATGAGCAGTTCTTC. This gives the protein CASSLAPGLAGGERRNEQFF.